A selection of T cell receptor beta chains follows, all from one sample in a study of beta chain features in type 1 diabetes. Produced via immunoSEQ multiplex PCR; TCRdb's table is partial and in-frame only. Of roughly 300,000 clones in the sample, 13% to 15% were seen once. The sample taken for sequencing was naive CD4+ T cells from blood. The receptors were sampled from a young man with type 1 diabetes. CDR3s include the opening cysteine and the closing phenylalanine or tryptophan. The order of the fields is CDR3 DNA, CDR3 protein, D gene, clone size, J gene, V gene. D genes are given only for firm matches. Not all rows give a size; the values are once, few, many and, for expanded clones, a class.

CDR3 DNA: TGTGCCAGCAGCTTAGGCCGGGCCAGGGATCATGGCTACACCTTC
CDR3 protein: CASSLGRARDHGYTF
D gene: NA
clone size: NA
J gene: TRBJ1-2
V gene: TRBV13

CDR3 DNA: TGTGCCAGCTCACTTTTCGACAGGGCGGCGACTAATGAAAAACTGTTTTTT
CDR3 protein: CASSLFDRAATNEKLFF
D gene: TRBD1
clone size: NA
J gene: TRBJ1-4
V gene: TRBV18

CDR3 DNA: TGTGCCAGCAGACTAGGACAGGGAGCCTACGAGCAGTACTTC
CDR3 protein: CASRLGQGAYEQYF
D gene: TRBD1
clone size: few
J gene: TRBJ2-7
V gene: TRBV6-5

CDR3 DNA: TGCGCCAGCAGCCAAGAGACCGGGAATGAGCAGTTCTTC
CDR3 protein: CASSQETGNEQFF
D gene: NA
clone size: NA
J gene: TRBJ2-1
V gene: TRBV4-3

CDR3 DNA: TGCGCCAGCAGCCCCTGGACTAGCGGCAATGAGCAGTTCTTC
CDR3 protein: CASSPWTSGNEQFF
D gene: TRBD2
clone size: NA
J gene: TRBJ2-1
V gene: TRBV5-1

CDR3 DNA: TGCAGCGTTGAAGGTGACATAAGCTCCTACAATGAGCAGTTCTTC
CDR3 protein: CSVEGDISSYNEQFF
D gene: NA
clone size: NA
J gene: TRBJ2-1
V gene: TRBV29-1

CDR3 DNA: TGTGCCAGCAGCAGCGGACAGGGCACTCAGCCCCAGCATTTT
CDR3 protein: CASSSGQGTQPQHF
D gene: TRBD1
clone size: NA
J gene: TRBJ1-5
V gene: TRBV7-2

CDR3 DNA: TGTGCCAGCAGGGGGGTGGTGGGAGCGGGATCTGGGGCCAACGTCCTGACTTTC
CDR3 protein: CASRGVVGAGSGANVLTF
D gene: TRBD2
clone size: NA
J gene: TRBJ2-6
V gene: TRBV28

CDR3 DNA: TGTGCCAGCTCACCCGGCAGAGGGAACACTGAAGCTTTCTTT
CDR3 protein: CASSPGRGNTEAFF
D gene: NA
clone size: few
J gene: TRBJ1-1
V gene: TRBV18

CDR3 DNA: TGTGCCAGCAGCCAAGCTGAGGTACCAAGTGGCTACACCTTC
CDR3 protein: CASSQAEVPSGYTF
D gene: NA
clone size: few
J gene: TRBJ1-2
V gene: TRBV4-2

CDR3 DNA: TGTGCCAGCAGCCAGGGGGGACGCACAGATACGCAGTATTTT
CDR3 protein: CASSQGGRTDTQYF
D gene: NA
clone size: NA
J gene: TRBJ2-3
V gene: TRBV4-2

CDR3 DNA: TGTGCCAGCAGGGATACCGGGGACACCGGCTACACCTTC
CDR3 protein: CASRDTGDTGYTF
D gene: NA
clone size: NA
J gene: TRBJ1-2
V gene: TRBV6-5

CDR3 DNA: TGTGCCTGGAGCCCAGGCCAGGCGGGTGGTGAAAAACTGTTTTTT
CDR3 protein: CAWSPGQAGGEKLFF
D gene: NA
clone size: few
J gene: TRBJ1-4
V gene: TRBV30

CDR3 DNA: TGTGCCAGCAGCGTAGCGAGCGGGATAAGATACGAGCAGTACTTC
CDR3 protein: CASSVASGIRYEQYF
D gene: TRBD2
clone size: NA
J gene: TRBJ2-7
V gene: TRBV9

CDR3 DNA: TGCAGTGCGCACAGGGGTGGTGAGCAGTTCTTC
CDR3 protein: CSAHRGGEQFF
D gene: TRBD1
clone size: once
J gene: TRBJ2-1
V gene: TRBV20-1

CDR3 DNA: TGTGCCAGCAGCGAGAGGGGACTAGTCCAAGATACGCAGTATTTT
CDR3 protein: CASSERGLVQDTQYF
D gene: TRBD2
clone size: NA
J gene: TRBJ2-3
V gene: TRBV9

CDR3 DNA: TGTGCCTGGAGAGGGGTTTCGAGCGGGAGCTCCTACAATGAGCAGTTCTTC
CDR3 protein: CAWRGVSSGSSYNEQFF
D gene: TRBD2
clone size: NA
J gene: TRBJ2-1
V gene: TRBV30

CDR3 DNA: TGCAGTGCGAGTAGCGTGAATGAGCAGTTCTTC
CDR3 protein: CSASSVNEQFF
D gene: NA
clone size: NA
J gene: TRBJ2-1
V gene: TRBV20-1

CDR3 DNA: TGTGCCAGCAGCTTATTTAGCGGGAGCGACAATGAGCAGTTCTTC
CDR3 protein: CASSLFSGSDNEQFF
D gene: TRBD2
clone size: NA
J gene: TRBJ2-1
V gene: TRBV7-9

CDR3 DNA: TGTGCCAGCAGTGGTCCGAGGCTCCCCCTAAACGAGCAGTACTTC
CDR3 protein: CASSGPRLPLNEQYF
D gene: NA
clone size: NA
J gene: TRBJ2-7
V gene: TRBV28

CDR3 DNA: TGTGCCAGCAGCCGCGACAGGTCCTACGAGCAGTACTTC
CDR3 protein: CASSRDRSYEQYF
D gene: NA
clone size: few
J gene: TRBJ2-7
V gene: TRBV7-2

CDR3 DNA: TGTGCCAGCATGGCTAGGGGAACTGGCTACACCTTC
CDR3 protein: CASMARGTGYTF
D gene: NA
clone size: few
J gene: TRBJ1-2
V gene: TRBV6-5

CDR3 DNA: TGCGCCAGCAGCTCAAAGAGAGGGAGGGACACTGAAGCTTTCTTT
CDR3 protein: CASSSKRGRDTEAFF
D gene: NA
clone size: NA
J gene: TRBJ1-1
V gene: TRBV5-1

CDR3 DNA: TGTGCCAGCAGTGGGCTAGCGGGGGCTCTGGGCATTCAGTACTTC
CDR3 protein: CASSGLAGALGIQYF
D gene: TRBD2
clone size: NA
J gene: TRBJ2-4
V gene: TRBV2

CDR3 DNA: TGTGCCAGCAGTCGAGACAGGGGGAATCAGTACTTC
CDR3 protein: CASSRDRGNQYF
D gene: TRBD1
clone size: few
J gene: TRBJ2-7
V gene: TRBV6-6

CDR3 DNA: TGTGCCAGCAGCCCCCCAGGCGGGAGTGGCAATGAGCAGTTCTTC
CDR3 protein: CASSPPGGSGNEQFF
D gene: TRBD2
clone size: NA
J gene: TRBJ2-1
V gene: TRBV11-2

CDR3 DNA: TGTGCCAGCAGCTTAGCGCTCGGGACTAGCGCCGGGGAGCTGTTTTTT
CDR3 protein: CASSLALGTSAGELFF
D gene: TRBD2
clone size: NA
J gene: TRBJ2-2
V gene: TRBV7-7

CDR3 DNA: TGCGCCAGCAGCTTGACCCCACCGGGACAGGCCGAAAAACTGTTTTTT
CDR3 protein: CASSLTPPGQAEKLFF
D gene: TRBD1
clone size: few
J gene: TRBJ1-4
V gene: TRBV5-1

CDR3 DNA: TGTGCCAGCAGCGTAGTCGCCAGCGGGAGGGCCGGGTCCTACAATGAGCAGTTCTTC
CDR3 protein: CASSVVASGRAGSYNEQFF
D gene: TRBD2
clone size: NA
J gene: TRBJ2-1
V gene: TRBV9

CDR3 DNA: TGCGCCAGCAGCTTGTCCCCCCTCGGCAGGGACTATGGCTACACCTTC
CDR3 protein: CASSLSPLGRDYGYTF
D gene: NA
clone size: NA
J gene: TRBJ1-2
V gene: TRBV5-1

CDR3 DNA: TGTGCCAGCTCACCACCTGGGAGCGGGAGGATTTACGAGCAGTACTTC
CDR3 protein: CASSPPGSGRIYEQYF
D gene: TRBD2
clone size: NA
J gene: TRBJ2-7
V gene: TRBV18

CDR3 DNA: TGTGCCAGCCCCGACAGCTCTGGAAACACCATATATTTT
CDR3 protein: CASPDSSGNTIYF
D gene: NA
clone size: NA
J gene: TRBJ1-3
V gene: TRBV28

CDR3 DNA: TGTGCCTGGAGCGGACAGGGGGACACTGAAGCTTTCTTT
CDR3 protein: CAWSGQGDTEAFF
D gene: TRBD1
clone size: few
J gene: TRBJ1-1
V gene: TRBV30

CDR3 DNA: TGTGCCAGCAGCCAACAAACAGGGGATGGCTACACCTTC
CDR3 protein: CASSQQTGDGYTF
D gene: TRBD1
clone size: few
J gene: TRBJ1-2
V gene: TRBV4-2

CDR3 DNA: TGCGCCAGCAGCTTGGCTAGCGGGAGTACAGATACGCAGTATTTT
CDR3 protein: CASSLASGSTDTQYF
D gene: TRBD2
clone size: few
J gene: TRBJ2-3
V gene: TRBV5-1

CDR3 DNA: TGTGCCACCAGCAGAGATTGGGCAGGGGCTAGGCGTCGGGCAGATACGCAGTATTTT
CDR3 protein: CATSRDWAGARRRADTQYF
D gene: NA
clone size: NA
J gene: TRBJ2-3
V gene: TRBV15

CDR3 DNA: TGTGCCACCAGCACTAGACAGGGCCCTTATGGCTACACCTTC
CDR3 protein: CATSTRQGPYGYTF
D gene: TRBD1
clone size: NA
J gene: TRBJ1-2
V gene: TRBV15

CDR3 DNA: TGTGCCAGCAGCCCGGGACAGTCAAGCAATCAGCCCCAGCATTTT
CDR3 protein: CASSPGQSSNQPQHF
D gene: TRBD1
clone size: few
J gene: TRBJ1-5
V gene: TRBV7-9

CDR3 DNA: TGTGCCAGCAGCGTCTCGACAGGGTTCAATATCTATGGCTACACCTTC
CDR3 protein: CASSVSTGFNIYGYTF
D gene: TRBD1
clone size: NA
J gene: TRBJ1-2
V gene: TRBV9

CDR3 DNA: TGTGCCAGCAGCTCCAGACAGGGGGGTTACGAGCAGTACTTC
CDR3 protein: CASSSRQGGYEQYF
D gene: TRBD1
clone size: NA
J gene: TRBJ2-7
V gene: TRBV7-9

CDR3 DNA: TGTGCCAGCAGCTCTAGCGGGAGCTACGAGCAGTACTTC
CDR3 protein: CASSSSGSYEQYF
D gene: TRBD2
clone size: few
J gene: TRBJ2-7
V gene: TRBV11-1

CDR3 DNA: TGTGCCAGCAGCTTCGGGACAGGGGCGATTGGCACTGAAGCTTTCTTT
CDR3 protein: CASSFGTGAIGTEAFF
D gene: TRBD1
clone size: few
J gene: TRBJ1-1
V gene: TRBV5-4

CDR3 DNA: TGTGCCAGTGCGGGTATCGGGGGGTGGAACGGGGAGCTGTTTTTT
CDR3 protein: CASAGIGGWNGELFF
D gene: TRBD2
clone size: NA
J gene: TRBJ2-2
V gene: TRBV7-8

CDR3 DNA: TGTGCCTGGTCCCGGGACTCAGAGGGAGGGACCCAGTACTTC
CDR3 protein: CAWSRDSEGGTQYF
D gene: NA
clone size: NA
J gene: TRBJ2-5
V gene: TRBV30

CDR3 DNA: TGTGCCAGCAGCGGTCAGGGTGCCCAAGAGACCCAGTACTTC
CDR3 protein: CASSGQGAQETQYF
D gene: NA
clone size: few
J gene: TRBJ2-5
V gene: TRBV7-2

CDR3 DNA: TGTGCCATCAGTGCTCTGGGGTCGGGGAACATTCAGTACTTC
CDR3 protein: CAISALGSGNIQYF
D gene: NA
clone size: few
J gene: TRBJ2-4
V gene: TRBV10-3

CDR3 DNA: TGTGCCACAGGGGAGGACAGGAGCTCCTACAATGAGCAGTTCTTC
CDR3 protein: CATGEDRSSYNEQFF
D gene: NA
clone size: once
J gene: TRBJ2-1
V gene: TRBV19

CDR3 DNA: TGTGCCAGCCGGGACAGGGCCTACGAGCAGTACTTC
CDR3 protein: CASRDRAYEQYF
D gene: TRBD1
clone size: NA
J gene: TRBJ2-7
V gene: TRBV2

CDR3 DNA: TGTGCCAGCGGGGGCCATACCACCTACAATGAGCAGTTCTTC
CDR3 protein: CASGGHTTYNEQFF
D gene: NA
clone size: NA
J gene: TRBJ2-1
V gene: TRBV28

CDR3 DNA: TGCGCCAGCAGCCAATTGCCAGCGGGAGTGGCAGATACGCAGTATTTT
CDR3 protein: CASSQLPAGVADTQYF
D gene: TRBD2
clone size: NA
J gene: TRBJ2-3
V gene: TRBV4-3